Below are 26 T cell receptor beta chains sequenced from a single sample in a study of blood T cell repertoires in COVID-19. Repertoires were generated with immunoSEQ multiplex PCR, while TCRdb's copy carries only in-frame clones and drops some. Counted here are more than 200,000 clones, around 87% occurring once; the ten biggest clones make up about 5%. Material for sequencing was peripheral blood. Every receptor here comes from a woman in her sixties with COVID-19, enrolled during active disease.

This chain links TRBV6-5 with TRBJ1-1; maybe TRBD1 (5 bases). Germline lookup yields CDR1 MNHEY and CDR2 SVGAGI. This CDR3 has 13 amino acids. V was cut by 6 bases and J by 6 bases, with 14 bases left in between. In DNA form, the CDR3 reads TGTGCCAGCAGCCCCAGGAGGGGCGCTGAAGCTTTCTTT. Amino acid sequence: CASSPRRGAEAFF.

CDR3 amino acids: CASSEIRGNIQYF. DNA of the CDR3: TGTGCCAGCAGCGAGATCAGGGGTAACATTCAGTACTTC. The J gene is TRBJ2-4, the V gene TRBV6-5, with D maybe TRBD1 (6 bases). CDR3 length: 13 residues. Germline V gives CDR1 MNHEY, CDR2 SVGAGI. The V end lost 6 bases, the J end lost 7 bases, and 13 bases lay between the germline ends.

The chain employs TRBV19 and TRBJ2-2, with 8 nucleotides matching TRBD1. V shed 6 bases, J shed 0 bases, and the junction held 12 bases outside the gene matches. This CDR3 region has 18 residues. The germline V gene has CDR1 LNHDA and CDR2 SQIVND (reference sequence). The CDR3 spells CASSLNTGGQANTGELFF. The CDR3 DNA reads as TGTGCCAGTAGCTTAAACACCGGGGGACAGGCGAACACCGGGGAGCTGTTTTTT.

The rearrangement joins TRBV28 to TRBJ1-2; 11 nucleotides agree with TRBD1. CDR1 is MDHEN and CDR2 is SYDVKM in the germline V gene. V shed 6 bases and J 8 bases; nucleotides not matched to a gene: 11. There are 15 residues in the CDR3. The CDR3 bases are TGTGCCAGCAGCCGACCCCCCGGGACAGGGGGAGGCTACACCTTC. Its translation: CASSRPPGTGGGYTF.

The genes are TRBV28 and TRBJ2-5; 11 nucleotides match TRBD2. This CDR3 has 16 residues. The J segment lost 1 base and the V segment lost 5 bases, leaving 6 bases of the junction unmatched. Germline V gene lookup returns CDR1 MDHEN and CDR2 SYDVKM. The chain's CDR3 is CASSATSGSPQETQYF. In DNA, the CDR3 is TGTGCCAGCAGTGCCACTAGCGGGAGTCCCCAAGAGACCCAGTACTTC.

The chain employs TRBV7-2 and TRBJ2-7; D gene unclear. Germline CDR1 and CDR2: SGHTA and FQGNSA. V was cut by 3 bases and J by 3 bases, with 6 bases left in between. CDR3 length: 12 amino acids. CDR3 DNA sequence: TGTGCCAGCAGCTTGAGTAACTACGAGCAGTACTTC. It encodes CASSLSNYEQYF.

The gene calls are TRBV19 and TRBJ2-6; TRBD1 agrees at 7 bases. The CDR3 extends over 17 amino acids. Trimming at V came to 5 bases and at J to 0 bases, leaving 7 bases not matched to a gene. Germline V CDR1 and CDR2: LNHDA, SQIVND (reference sequence). DNA for the CDR3: TGTGCCAGTAGTGACCCGGGACAGCGCTCTGGGGCCAACGTCCTGACTTTC. Translated, it gives CASSDPGQRSGANVLTF.

CDR3 nucleotide sequence: TGTGCCAGTAGACTCTCGGGACAAGAGACCCAGTACTTC. Its translation: CASRLSGQETQYF. The V gene is TRBV19, the J gene TRBJ2-5; the D gene is possibly TRBD2 (5 bases). CDR3 length equals 13 residues. Trimming took 6 bases from V and 2 from J, leaving 10 bases between them. Germline assignment: CDR1 LNHDA and CDR2 SQIVND (reference sequence). The entire variable domain, with the rest obtained from reference TRBV19 and TRBJ2-5, is as follows: DGGITQSPKYLFRKEGQNVTLSCEQNLNHDAMYWYRQDPGQGLRLIYYSQIVNDFQKGDIAEGYSVSREKKESFPLTVTSAQKNPTAFYLCASRLSGQETQYFGPGTRLLVL.

The rearrangement joins TRBV24-1 to TRBJ1-5; no firm D call. V lost 4 bases to trimming and J lost 2 bases, with 11 bases between them. Germline V gene sequence: CDR1 KGHDR, CDR2 SFDVKD. The CDR3 is made up of 15 amino acids. The CDR3 region is CATSDPRGGNQPQHF. The CDR3 DNA reads TGTGCCACCAGTGACCCTAGAGGCGGCAATCAGCCCCAGCATTTT.

A note on this clone: The same CDR3 can be traced to other DNA sequences in this sample. V and J are TRBV28 and TRBJ1-6; no clear D. The CDR3 has 16 residues. Trimming left V 8 bases short and J 3 bases short, with 17 bases between. Germline values: CDR1 MDHEN, CDR2 SYDVKM. The CDR3 nucleotides are TGTGCCAGCTCTTATCCCACGGGTCGCTATAATTCACCCCTCCACTTT. Its protein product is CASSYPTGRYNSPLHF.

The V and J genes are TRBV7-8 and TRBJ1-1, with 8 bases fitting TRBD1. This CDR3 is 17 amino acids long. The V and J ends lost 1 base and 2 bases, in that order; junction bases with no gene match: 9. Germline CDR1 reads SGHVS; CDR2 reads FQNEAQ. As DNA, the CDR3 is TGTGCCAGCAGCTTAGAGGGGGCAGGGGGCTTTAACACTGAAGCTTTCTTT. It specifies CASSLEGAGGFNTEAFF.

CDR3: CASSRTSATSYEQYF. As DNA, the CDR3 is TGTGCCAGCAGCCGGACTAGCGCAACCTCCTACGAGCAGTACTTC. This chain uses TRBV11-1 with TRBJ2-7, with 9 bases that match TRBD2. The germline gives CDR1 SGHAT, CDR2 FQDESV (reference sequence). The trim removed 5 bases at V and 0 bases at J, leaving 5 bases unmatched. The CDR3 sequence is 15 residues long.

The J gene is TRBJ1-1, the V gene TRBV5-1; D unclear. Per the germline V gene, CDR1 is SGHRS and CDR2 is YFSETQ. With 4 bases removed from V and 4 bases from J, the gap between germline ends came to 11 bases. The CDR3 consists of 13 residues. The CDR3 coding sequence is TGCGCCAGCAGCCCAAGACATGGCACTGAAGCTTTCTTT. Encoded protein: CASSPRHGTEAFF.

This clone appeared once. The chain links TRBV7-3 to TRBJ1-1, with D possibly matching TRBD1 (5 bases). CDR1 and CDR2 (germline): SGHTA, FQGTGA. The CDR3 runs to 14 residues. V lost 3 bases and J lost 0, with 8 bases in between. CDR3 nucleotides: TGTGCCAGCAGCTTGGCGGGACTGAACACTGAAGCTTTCTTT. Protein product: CASSLAGLNTEAFF. Complete variable domain (other parts from reference TRBV7-3 and TRBJ1-1): GAGVSQTPSNKVTEKGKYVELRCDPISGHTALYWYRQSLGQGPEFLIYFQGTGAADDSGLPNDRFFAVRPEGSVSTLKIQRTERGDSAVYLCASSLAGLNTEAFFGQGTRLTVV.

The chain is built from TRBV9 and TRBJ1-1; D not certain. This CDR3 spans 14 amino acids. V gave up 2 bases and J gave up 1 base, with 9 bases separating them. Germline assignment: CDR1 SGDLS and CDR2 YYNGEE. CDR3 DNA sequence: TGTGCCAGCAGCGTGAGACAATCGAACACTGAAGCTTTCTTT. Protein product: CASSVRQSNTEAFF.

This rearrangement joins TRBV27 to TRBJ2-6; D unclear. Germline V lookup: CDR1 MNHEY, CDR2 SMNVEV (reference sequence). V was trimmed by 8 bases and J by 0 bases, leaving 11 bases between them. The CDR3 runs to 15 residues. CDR3 residues: CASGALSSGANVLTF. The CDR3 DNA follows: TGTGCCAGCGGAGCCCTCTCCTCTGGGGCCAACGTCCTGACTTTC.

This chain connects TRBV28 to TRBJ1-5; D not certain. The CDR3 loop spans 15 amino acids. Germline V gene sequence: CDR1 MDHEN, CDR2 SYDVKM. V was shortened by 1 base and J by 2 bases, with 9 bases between the two germline ends. DNA of the CDR3: TGTGCCAGCAGTTTATTGACACCAGGCAATCAGCCCCAGCATTTT. Protein sequence: CASSLLTPGNQPQHF.

The chain combines TRBV5-1 with TRBJ1-1; 9 bases are shared with TRBD1. The CDR3 extends over 16 amino acids. Trimming at V came to 5 bases and at J to 2 bases, leaving 10 bases not matched to a gene. The germline gives CDR1 SGHRS, CDR2 YFSETQ. DNA for the CDR3: TGCGCCAGCAGACACCCCCCGGGACAGGGAAACACTGAAGCTTTCTTT. It codes for CASRHPPGQGNTEAFF. The full variable domain, completed using reference TRBV5-1 and TRBJ1-1, is KAGVTQTPRYLIKTRGQQVTLSCSPISGHRSVSWYQQTPGQGLQFLFEYFSETQRNKGNFPGRFSGRQFSNSRSEMNVSTLELGDSALYLCASRHPPGQGNTEAFFGQGTRLTVV.

The V gene is TRBV15, the J gene TRBJ1-5, with TRBD1 identical over 9 bases. CDR1 is LNHNV, CDR2 YYDKDF, per germline (reference sequence). The CDR3 runs 15 residues. Losses at the gene ends were 6 bases for V and 6 bases for J; bases not matched to a gene: 9. CDR3 sequence (DNA): TGTGCCACCAGTATCAACCGGGACAGGGCTCAGCCCCAGCATTTT. Its translation is CATSINRDRAQPQHF.

This chain links TRBV2 with TRBJ2-4; 8 bases line up with TRBD1. The junction had 7 bases not matched to a gene; V was cut back by 6 bases and J by 0 bases. CDR1 SNHLY and CDR2 FYNNEI come from the germline V gene. The CDR3 consists of 16 residues. CDR3 region: CASSAGQVLAKNIQYF. In nucleotides, the CDR3 is TGTGCCAGCAGCGCGGGACAGGTCCTAGCCAAAAACATTCAGTACTTC.

The rearrangement uses TRBV30 and TRBJ1-6, with D possibly being TRBD1 (6 bases). The CDR3 consists of 14 residues. Germline CDR1 reads GTSNPN; CDR2 reads SVGIG (reference sequence). With 1 base removed from V and 7 bases from J, the gap between germline ends came to 11 bases. The CDR3 loop is CAWSADSRNSPLHF. CDR3 in DNA: TGTGCCTGGAGTGCGGACAGCCGGAATTCACCCCTCCACTTT.

The chain is built from TRBV3-1 (or the pseudogene TRBV3-2) and TRBJ2-7, with D possibly matching TRBD2 (5 bases). Germline CDR1 and CDR2: LGHDT and YNNKEL (reference sequence). V lost 3 bases and J lost 12, with 18 bases in between. This CDR3 spans 13 amino acids. CDR3 DNA: TGTGCCAGCAGCCATCGATTTTCCGCGGGTGTGTACTTC. Translation gives CASSHRFSAGVYF.

This clone was found once. The chain couples TRBV18 to TRBJ1-1, with D perhaps TRBD1 (5 bases). Germline V CDR1 and CDR2: KGHSH, LQKENI. This CDR3 is built from 12 residues. Trimming took off 1 base at V and 7 bases at J, with 7 bases between the two ends. The CDR3 sequence: CASSPRGSEAFF. The CDR3 DNA sequence: TGTGCCAGCTCACCACGGGGCAGTGAAGCTTTCTTT.

The rearrangement joins TRBV5-5 to TRBJ1-1, with D hard to call. The V end was cut by 0 bases, the J end by 5 bases, with 14 bases between. Germline V lookup: CDR1 SGHKS, CDR2 YYEKEE (reference sequence). This CDR3 has 15 residues. This CDR3 is CASSLAGVVGTEAFF. Written as DNA, the CDR3 is TGTGCCAGCAGCTTGGCCGGGGTGGTAGGGACTGAAGCTTTCTTT.

The V gene is TRBV27, the J gene TRBJ1-6; D not resolved. CDR3 length: 14 residues. Trimming shortened V by 6 bases and J by 3 bases, and 9 bases separated the two germline ends. Germline-derived CDR1 and CDR2 are MNHEY and SMNVEV (reference sequence). This CDR3 is CASRTTDYNSPLHF. The CDR3 DNA is TGTGCCAGCAGGACCACAGACTATAATTCACCCCTCCACTTT.

The genes are TRBV19 and TRBJ1-1; D gene ambiguous. Germline CDR1 reads LNHDA; CDR2 reads SQIVND (reference sequence). The V end lost 0 bases, the J end lost 2 bases, and 10 bases lay between the germline ends. This CDR3 comprises 15 residues. The CDR3 DNA reads TGTGCCAGTAGTATAGAGACTTGGAGTAACACTGAAGCTTTCTTT. As protein: CASSIETWSNTEAFF.